This T cell receptor beta chain was sequenced for a study of blood T cell repertoires in COVID-19. Assay used: immunoSEQ multiplex PCR; TCRdb lists only in-frame clones, some missing. Among about 230,000 clones listed, around 84% were seen once. On this clone: A clone one base away is much larger, so this may be a read error.

Looked up from germline, CDR1 is MNHEY and CDR2 is SVGAGI. CDR3 length: 15 amino acids. V lost 2 bases, J lost 1 base, and 0 bases stayed unmatched. The specimen was peripheral blood. This clonotype was obtained from a man aged 40-49 years who had recovered from COVID-19. This chain uses TRBV6-5 with TRBJ2-2; 8 bases fit TRBD1. The CDR3 here is CASSYGTGNTGELFF. The CDR3 region has the DNA TGTGCCAGCAGTTACGGGACAGGGAACACCGGGGAGCTGTTTTTT.